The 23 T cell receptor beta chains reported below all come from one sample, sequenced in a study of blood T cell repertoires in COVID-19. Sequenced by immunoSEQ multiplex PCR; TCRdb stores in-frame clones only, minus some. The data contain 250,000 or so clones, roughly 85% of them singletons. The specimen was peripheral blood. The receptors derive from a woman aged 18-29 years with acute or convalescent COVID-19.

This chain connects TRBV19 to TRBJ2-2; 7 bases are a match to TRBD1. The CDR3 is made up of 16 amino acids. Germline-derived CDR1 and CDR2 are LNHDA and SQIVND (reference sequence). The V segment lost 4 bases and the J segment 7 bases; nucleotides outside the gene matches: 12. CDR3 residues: CASSTADRVGVGELFF. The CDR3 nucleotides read TGTGCCAGTAGTACCGCCGACAGGGTTGGGGTCGGGGAGCTGTTTTTT.

CDR3 region: CASSYAFGTYNEQFF. For the CDR3, the DNA is TGTGCCAGCAGCTACGCCTTTGGCACATACAATGAGCAGTTCTTC. The chain is built from TRBV7-9 and TRBJ2-1; D gene ambiguous. Germline values: CDR1 SEHNR, CDR2 FQNEAQ (reference sequence). V was shortened by 4 bases and J by 4 bases, with 14 bases between the two germline ends. There are 15 residues in the CDR3.

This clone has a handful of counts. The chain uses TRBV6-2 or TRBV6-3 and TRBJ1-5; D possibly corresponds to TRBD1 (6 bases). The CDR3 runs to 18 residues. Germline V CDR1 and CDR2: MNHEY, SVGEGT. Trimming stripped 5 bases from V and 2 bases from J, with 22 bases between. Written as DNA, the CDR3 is TGTGCCAGCAGTCCCGAAGTAAAAGGGACACTAGGCAATCAGCCCCAGCATTTT. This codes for CASSPEVKGTLGNQPQHF.

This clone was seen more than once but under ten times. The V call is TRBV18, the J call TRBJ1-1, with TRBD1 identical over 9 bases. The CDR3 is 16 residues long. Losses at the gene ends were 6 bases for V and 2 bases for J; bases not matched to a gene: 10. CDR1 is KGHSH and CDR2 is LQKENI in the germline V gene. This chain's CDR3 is CASSQGTGISNTEAFF. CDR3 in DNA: TGTGCCAGCTCCCAAGGGACAGGGATCTCTAACACTGAAGCTTTCTTT.

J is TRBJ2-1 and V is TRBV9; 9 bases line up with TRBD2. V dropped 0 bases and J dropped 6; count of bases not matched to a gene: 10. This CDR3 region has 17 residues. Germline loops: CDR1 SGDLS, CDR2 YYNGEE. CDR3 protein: CASSVATLAGTVNEQFF. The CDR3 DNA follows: TGTGCCAGCAGCGTAGCTACCCTAGCGGGAACTGTCAATGAGCAGTTCTTC.

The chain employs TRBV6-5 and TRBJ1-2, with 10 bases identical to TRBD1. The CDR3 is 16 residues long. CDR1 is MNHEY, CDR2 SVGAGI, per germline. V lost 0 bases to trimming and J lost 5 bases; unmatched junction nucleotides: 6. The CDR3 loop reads CASSYSITGQGYGYTF. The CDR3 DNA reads TGTGCCAGCAGTTACTCGATTACGGGACAGGGGTATGGCTACACCTTC.

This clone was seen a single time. DNA for the CDR3: TGTGCCACCAGTGATCGTGGGACTAGCGCCTCCTTAGGGGCTAACACCGGGGAGCTGTTTTTT. It yields the protein CATSDRGTSASLGANTGELFF. This chain joins TRBV24-1 and TRBJ2-2, with 10 positions matching TRBD2. J gave up 2 bases and V 3 bases, and 17 bases lay outside the gene matches. Germline V gene data show CDR1 as KGHDR and CDR2 as SFDVKD. This CDR3 is built from 21 residues.

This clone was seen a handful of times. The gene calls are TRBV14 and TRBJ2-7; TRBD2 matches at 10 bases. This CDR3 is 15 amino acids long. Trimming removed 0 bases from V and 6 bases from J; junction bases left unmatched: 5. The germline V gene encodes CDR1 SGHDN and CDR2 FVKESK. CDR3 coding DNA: TGTGCCAGCAGCCAAGAGGTAGCGGGAGGACTCGAGCAGTACTTC. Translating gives CASSQEVAGGLEQYF.

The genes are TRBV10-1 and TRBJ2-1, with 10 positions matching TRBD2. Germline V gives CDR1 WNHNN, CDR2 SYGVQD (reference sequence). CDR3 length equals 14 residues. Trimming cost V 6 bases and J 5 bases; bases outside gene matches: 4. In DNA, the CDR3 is TGCGCCAGCAGCCCGGGACTAGCGAACAATGAGCAGTTCTTC. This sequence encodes CASSPGLANNEQFF.

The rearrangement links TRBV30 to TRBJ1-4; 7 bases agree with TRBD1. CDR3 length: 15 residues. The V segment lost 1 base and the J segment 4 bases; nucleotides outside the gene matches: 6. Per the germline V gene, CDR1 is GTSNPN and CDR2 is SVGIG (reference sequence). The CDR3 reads CAWSGGGGFNEKLFF. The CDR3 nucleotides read TGTGCCTGGAGTGGAGGGGGCGGGTTTAATGAAAAACTGTTTTTT. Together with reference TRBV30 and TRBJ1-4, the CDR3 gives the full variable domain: SQTIHQWPATLVQPVGSPLSLECTVEGTSNPNLYWYRQAAGRGLQLLFYSVGIGQISSEVPQNLSASRPQDRQFILSSKKLLLSDSGFYLCAWSGGGGFNEKLFFGSGTQLSVL.

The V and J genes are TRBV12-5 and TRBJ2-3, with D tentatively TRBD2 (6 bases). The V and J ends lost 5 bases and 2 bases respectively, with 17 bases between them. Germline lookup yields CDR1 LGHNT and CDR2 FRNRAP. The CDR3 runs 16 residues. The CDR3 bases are TGTGCTAGTGGTCCGGGGAGCGGGCCACCCACAGATACGCAGTATTTT. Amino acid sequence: CASGPGSGPPTDTQYF.

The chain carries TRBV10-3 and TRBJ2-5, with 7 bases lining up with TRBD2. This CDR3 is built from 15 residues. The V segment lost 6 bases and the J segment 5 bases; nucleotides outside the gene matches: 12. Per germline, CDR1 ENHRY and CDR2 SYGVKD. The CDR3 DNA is TGTGCCATCAGCGGGGACTCCGTCGGGGGGGAGACCCAGTACTTC. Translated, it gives CAISGDSVGGETQYF.

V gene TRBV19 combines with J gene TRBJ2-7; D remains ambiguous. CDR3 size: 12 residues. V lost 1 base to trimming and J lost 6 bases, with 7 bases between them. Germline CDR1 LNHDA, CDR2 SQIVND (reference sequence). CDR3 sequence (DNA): TGTGCCAGTAGTATAGTTTCGGGCGAGCAGTACTTC. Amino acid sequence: CASSIVSGEQYF.

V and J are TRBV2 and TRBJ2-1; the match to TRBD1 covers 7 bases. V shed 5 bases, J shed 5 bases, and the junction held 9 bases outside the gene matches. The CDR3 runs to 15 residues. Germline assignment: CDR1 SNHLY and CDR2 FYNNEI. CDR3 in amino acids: CASSNPGQTNNEQFF. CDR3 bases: TGTGCCAGCAGTAACCCGGGACAGACAAACAATGAGCAGTTCTTC.

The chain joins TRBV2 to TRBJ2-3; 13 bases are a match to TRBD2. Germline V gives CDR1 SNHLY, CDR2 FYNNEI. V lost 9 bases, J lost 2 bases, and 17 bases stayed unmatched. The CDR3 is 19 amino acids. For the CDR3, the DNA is TGTGCCAGGTTGACTAGCGGGAGGCCGCGGGGAGGGGACACAGATACGCAGTATTTT. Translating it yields CARLTSGRPRGGDTDTQYF.

The CDR3, as DNA: TGTGCCAGCAGCAAAGAGCCCTACAATGAGCAGTTCTTC. It codes for CASSKEPYNEQFF. V gene TRBV21-1 combines with J gene TRBJ2-1; TRBD2 is the table's D call and was not checked against the DNA. TRBV21-1 is a documented pseudogene. This CDR3 contains 13 residues.

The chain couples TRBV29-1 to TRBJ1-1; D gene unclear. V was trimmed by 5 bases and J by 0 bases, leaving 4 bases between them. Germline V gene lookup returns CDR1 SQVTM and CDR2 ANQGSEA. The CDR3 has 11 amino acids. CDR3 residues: CSVRVNTEAFF. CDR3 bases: TGCAGCGTTCGCGTGAACACTGAAGCTTTCTTT.

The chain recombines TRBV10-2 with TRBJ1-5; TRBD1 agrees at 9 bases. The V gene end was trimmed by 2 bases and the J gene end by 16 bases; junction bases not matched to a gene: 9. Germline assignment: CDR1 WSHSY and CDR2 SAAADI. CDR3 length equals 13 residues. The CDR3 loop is CASSEGARTGVHF. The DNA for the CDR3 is TGCGCCAGCAGTGAGGGTGCTCGGACAGGGGTTCATTTT.

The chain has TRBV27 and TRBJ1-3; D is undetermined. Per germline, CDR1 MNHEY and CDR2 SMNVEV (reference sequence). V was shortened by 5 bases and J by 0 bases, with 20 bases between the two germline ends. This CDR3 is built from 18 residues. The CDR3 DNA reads TGTGCCAGCAGTCCCCTCATGTTCGGGGTAAACTCTGGAAACACCATATATTTT. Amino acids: CASSPLMFGVNSGNTIYF.

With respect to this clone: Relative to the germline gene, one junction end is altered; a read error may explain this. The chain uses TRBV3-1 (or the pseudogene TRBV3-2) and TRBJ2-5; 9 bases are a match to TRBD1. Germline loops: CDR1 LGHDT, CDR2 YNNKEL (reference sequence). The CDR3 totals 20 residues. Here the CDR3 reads CATSKDSGQGTPYIQETQYF. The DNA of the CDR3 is TGTGCCACCAGCAAAGACTCGGGACAGGGAACCCCCTATATCCAAGAGACCCAGTACTTC.

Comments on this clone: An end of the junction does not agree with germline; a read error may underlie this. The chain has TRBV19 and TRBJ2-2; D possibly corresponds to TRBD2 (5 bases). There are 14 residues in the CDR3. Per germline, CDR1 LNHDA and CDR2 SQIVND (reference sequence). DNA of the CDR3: TGTGCCAGTAGCATAGGAGGTGAAACCGGGGAGCTGTTTTTT. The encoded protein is CASSIGGETGELFF.

CDR3 nucleotide sequence: TGTGCCAGCAGCTTAGTCCCGACCCGGGACAGGGCCAATCAGCCCCAGCATTTT. Translation gives CASSLVPTRDRANQPQHF. The chain has TRBV7-9 and TRBJ1-5; TRBD1 aligns across 9 bases. The CDR3 runs to 18 residues. Germline V gene lookup returns CDR1 SEHNR and CDR2 FQNEAQ (reference sequence). Trimming took 1 base from V and 3 from J; bases not matched to a gene: 10. Full variable domain (remainder filled in from reference TRBV7-9 and TRBJ1-5): DTGVSQNPRHKITKRGQNVTFRCDPISEHNRLYWYRQTLGQGPEFLTYFQNEAQLEKSRLLSDRFSAERPKGSFSTLEIQRTEQGDSAMYLCASSLVPTRDRANQPQHFGDGTRLSIL.

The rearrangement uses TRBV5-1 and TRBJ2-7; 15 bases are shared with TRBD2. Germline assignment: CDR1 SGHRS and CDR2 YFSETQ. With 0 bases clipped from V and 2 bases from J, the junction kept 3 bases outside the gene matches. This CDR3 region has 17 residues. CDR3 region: CASSLEGLAGGTYEQYF. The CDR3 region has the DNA TGCGCCAGCAGCTTGGAGGGACTAGCGGGAGGTACCTACGAGCAGTACTTC. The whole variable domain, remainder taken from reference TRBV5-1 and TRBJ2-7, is KAGVTQTPRYLIKTRGQQVTLSCSPISGHRSVSWYQQTPGQGLQFLFEYFSETQRNKGNFPGRFSGRQFSNSRSEMNVSTLELGDSALYLCASSLEGLAGGTYEQYFGPGTRLTVT.